The 18 T cell receptor beta chains given below trace back to one sample, sequenced in a study of T cell changes during pregnancy in multiple sclerosis. Profiled with immunoSEQ multiplex PCR; TCRdb holds only in-frame clones, not every one. The sample contains fewer than 55,000 clones, 70% to 90% of which appear only once. Sequencing was performed on peripheral blood, taken in the first trimester of pregnancy. The receptors were sampled from a female donor with multiple sclerosis, enrolled in a pregnancy study.

The rearrangement uses TRBV6-1 and TRBJ2-5; TRBD2 matches at 9 bases. Germline-derived CDR1 and CDR2 are MNHNS and SASEGT. V was pared by 6 bases and J by 2 bases, with 4 bases of the junction left unmatched. The CDR3 runs 14 residues. CDR3 nucleotide sequence: TGTGCCAGCAGAGAGCGGGGGGTACAAGAGACCCAGTACTTC. Translation: CASRERGVQETQYF.

This chain links TRBV28 with TRBJ1-2, with no clear D. The CDR3 loop spans 13 amino acids. The V and J ends lost 3 bases and 4 bases respectively, with 9 bases between them. In germline, CDR1 is MDHEN, CDR2 SYDVKM. CDR3 in DNA: TGTGCCAGCAGTTTGCAACTAGGCTATGGCTACACCTTC. As protein: CASSLQLGYGYTF.

V is TRBV7-9 and J is TRBJ2-1, with 9 positions matching TRBD2. Germline loops: CDR1 SEHNR, CDR2 FQNEAQ (reference sequence). The CDR3 extends over 16 amino acids. Trimming took 1 base from V and 5 from J; bases not matched to a gene: 6. CDR3 sequence reads: CASSLGLAGTHNEQFF. Written as DNA, the CDR3 is TGTGCCAGCAGCTTAGGTCTAGCGGGGACCCACAATGAGCAGTTCTTC.

The chain employs TRBV19 and TRBJ1-5; the D gene is possibly TRBD1 (5 bases). Germline CDR1 and CDR2: LNHDA and SQIVND (reference sequence). The V end lost 0 bases, the J end lost 5 bases, and 11 bases lay between the germline ends. This CDR3 region has 15 residues. The CDR3 nucleotides are TGTGCCAGTAGTATAGAGGGGGAGGGTTATCAGCCCCAGCATTTT. Its protein is CASSIEGEGYQPQHF.

This clone came up a few times. This chain uses TRBV10-3 with TRBJ2-5, with 10 bases aligning to TRBD1. CDR1 is ENHRY, CDR2 SYGVKD, per germline. This CDR3 has 16 amino acids. The ends lost 2 bases at V and 5 bases at J; junction bases unmatched: 8. The CDR3 DNA is TGTGCCATCAGTGAGGCGGGGACAGGGGTGAAGGAGACCCAGTACTTC. As protein: CAISEAGTGVKETQYF.

The chain employs TRBV9 and TRBJ2-1; weak D call: TRBD2 (7 bases). The CDR3 runs to 17 residues. The V and J ends lost 3 bases and 8 bases respectively, with 24 bases between them. Germline lookup yields CDR1 SGDLS and CDR2 YYNGEE. CDR3 sequence (DNA): TGTGCCAGCAGCGGTAGGGTGGGGGGGGCCAGGTTGTATGAGCAGTTCTTC. This translates into CASSGRVGGARLYEQFF. Full variable domain (rest looked up from reference TRBV9 and TRBJ2-1): DSGVTQTPKHLITATGQRVTLRCSPRSGDLSVYWYQQSLDQGLQFLIQYYNGEERAKGNILERFSAQQFPDLHSELNLSSLELGDSALYFCASSGRVGGARLYEQFFGPGTRLTVL.

The rearrangement joins TRBV7-9 to TRBJ2-1, with TRBD2 identical over 7 bases. Germline V CDR1 and CDR2: SEHNR, FQNEAQ (reference sequence). The CDR3 loop spans 15 amino acids. J lost 7 bases, V lost 5 bases, and 11 bases had no gene match. The DNA for the CDR3 is TGTGCCAGCAGCCGACTAGGGGACTATTGGAATGAGCAGTTCTTC. Its protein is CASSRLGDYWNEQFF.

This clone was recorded once. The V call is TRBV9, the J call TRBJ2-3; 7 bases line up with TRBD1. The germline V gene has CDR1 SGDLS and CDR2 YYNGEE. The CDR3 is 15 amino acids. The ends lost 4 bases at V and 3 bases at J; junction bases unmatched: 8. Here the CDR3 DNA reads TGTGCCAGCAGCACGGAACAGGGGCGGACAGATACGCAGTATTTT. Translation: CASSTEQGRTDTQYF.

The gene calls are TRBV5-6 and TRBJ1-2; TRBD1 matches at 8 bases. Trimming cost V 1 base and J 4 bases; bases outside gene matches: 6. The germline V gene has CDR1 SGHDT and CDR2 YYEEEE. CDR3 length equals 15 residues. CDR3 sequence reads: CASSLPTGVGYGYTF. CDR3 sequence (DNA): TGTGCCAGCAGCTTGCCGACAGGGGTGGGCTATGGCTACACCTTC.

The chain links TRBV6-6 to TRBJ1-5; TRBD1 matches 7 bases. CDR1 and CDR2 (germline): MNHNY, SVGAGI (reference sequence). J was trimmed by 7 bases and V by 6 bases; bases with no gene match: 6. This CDR3 has 13 amino acids. The CDR3 coding sequence is TGTGCCAGCAGCTCGACAGGGCGGCAGCCCCAGCATTTT. Protein product: CASSSTGRQPQHF.

The chain is built from TRBV18 and TRBJ1-2; D unresolved. The CDR3 is made up of 14 amino acids. CDR1 KGHSH and CDR2 LQKENI come from the germline V gene. The V end was cut by 3 bases, the J end by 4 bases, with 12 bases between. The CDR3 spells CASSPEQPSYGYTF. The CDR3 DNA reads as TGTGCCAGCTCACCGGAACAGCCAAGCTATGGCTACACCTTC.

The chain is built from TRBV7-9 and TRBJ1-4; weak D call: TRBD1 (5 bases). V lost 5 bases and J 8 bases, leaving 15 bases between the germline ends. There are 14 residues in the CDR3. Germline V gene sequence: CDR1 SEHNR, CDR2 FQNEAQ (reference sequence). CDR3 residues: CASSADSRAEKLFF. CDR3 in DNA: TGTGCCAGCAGCGCAGACAGCCGCGCCGAAAAACTGTTTTTT.

V usage is TRBV27 and J usage is TRBJ2-2; D gene ambiguous. The length of the CDR3 is 12 residues. Trimming removed 4 bases at V and 7 bases at J, with 7 bases between. Germline V gene lookup returns CDR1 MNHEY and CDR2 SMNVEV (reference sequence). The CDR3 sequence: CASSSLGGELFF. The CDR3, as DNA: TGTGCCAGCAGTTCTCTAGGCGGGGAGCTGTTTTTT.

This clone was seen a single time. This chain joins TRBV19 and TRBJ1-1, with 10 bases fitting TRBD1. CDR3 length: 15 amino acids. Germline CDR1 LNHDA, CDR2 SQIVND (reference sequence). The V gene end was trimmed by 7 bases and the J gene end by 2 bases; junction bases not matched to a gene: 7. CDR3 region: CASNLRQGANTEAFF. The CDR3 DNA reads as TGTGCCAGTAACCTACGACAGGGGGCTAACACTGAAGCTTTCTTT. Combining the CDR3 with reference TRBV19 and TRBJ1-1 gives the whole variable domain DGGITQSPKYLFRKEGQNVTLSCEQNLNHDAMYWYRQDPGQGLRLIYYSQIVNDFQKGDIAEGYSVSREKKESFPLTVTSAQKNPTAFYLCASNLRQGANTEAFFGQGTRLTVV.

The chain couples TRBV11-2 to TRBJ1-4, with 7 bases lining up with TRBD1. CDR3 length equals 16 residues. The ends lost 4 bases at V and 4 bases at J; junction bases unmatched: 9. Per germline, CDR1 SGHAT and CDR2 FQNNGV. As DNA, the CDR3 is TGTGCCAGCAGCTCCACCCGGGGACAGCTTAATGAAAAACTGTTTTTT. It translates to CASSSTRGQLNEKLFF.

The CDR3 DNA follows: TGCGCCAGCAGCTCAGAACCGGGACTCAATCAGCCCCAGCATTTT. It specifies CASSSEPGLNQPQHF. This chain uses TRBV5-1 with TRBJ1-5; TRBD1 might be the D (5 bases). From germline, CDR1 is SGHRS and CDR2 YFSETQ. V gave up 3 bases and J gave up 3 bases, with 13 bases separating them. The CDR3 loop spans 15 amino acids.

The chain combines TRBV11-2 with TRBJ1-2; D is unresolved. There are 15 residues in the CDR3. Germline V gene lookup returns CDR1 SGHAT and CDR2 FQNNGV. V gave up 0 bases and J gave up 4 bases, with 12 bases separating them. For the CDR3, the DNA is TGTGCCAGCAGCTTAGATGTAGGAGAGCTCTATGGCTACACCTTC. It specifies CASSLDVGELYGYTF.

V gene TRBV6-1 combines with J gene TRBJ2-1; a weak D match, TRBD1 (6 bases). Trimming left V 5 bases short and J 0 bases short, with 11 bases between. From germline, CDR1 is MNHNS and CDR2 SASEGT. This CDR3 spans 15 amino acids. The CDR3 here is CASSPTGSSYNEQFF. CDR3 nucleotides: TGTGCCAGCAGTCCCACAGGGAGCTCCTACAATGAGCAGTTCTTC.